The 32 T cell receptor beta chains presented below share a single source sample, sequenced in a study of T cells in Graves' hyperthyroidism and ophthalmopathy. Regions amplified from RNA transcripts were the TCR beta CDR3 regions. The HTBI set primed first-round TCR CDR3 RT-PCR. Each CDR3 protein gets one entry after TCRdb re-called the multiplex PCR reads with MiXCR. The repertoire consists of over 250,000 distinct CDR3 sequences, with 15% to 20% occurring once and the leading ten covering 55% to 60%. The sequencing input was blood. Every receptor here comes from an older woman with Graves' ophthalmopathy.

The gene calls are TRBV4-3 and TRBJ2-1, with D unresolved. This CDR3 has 13 amino acids. Trimming cost V 1 base and J 3 bases, with 4 bases left between them. CDR1 and CDR2 from the germline V gene are LGHNA and YSLEER. The CDR3 is CASSQVGYNEQFF. The CDR3 DNA is TGCGCCAGCAGCCAAGTTGGCTACAATGAGCAGTTCTTC.

The chain links TRBV2 to TRBJ2-1, with TRBD2 matching 11 bases. The CDR3 runs 17 residues. CDR1 is SNHLY, CDR2 FYNNEI, per germline. Unmatched junction bases numbered 11, after V lost 6 bases and J lost 4 bases. CDR3 residues: CASSQPRTSGGYNEQFF. The CDR3 coding sequence is TGTGCCAGCAGCCAACCGAGAACTAGCGGGGGTTACAATGAGCAGTTCTTC. Based on the CDR3 plus reference TRBV2 and TRBJ2-1, the full variable domain is EPEVTQTPSHQVTQMGQEVILRCVPISNHLYFYWYRQILGQKVEFLVSFYNNEISEKSEIFDDQFSVERPDGSNFTLKIRSTKLEDSAMYFCASSQPRTSGGYNEQFFGPGTRLTVL.

This clonotype was picked up a small number of times. The J gene is TRBJ2-3, the V gene TRBV25-1; possible D gene TRBD1, 6 bases. The germline CDR1 and CDR2 sequences are MGHDK and SYGVNS. The length of the CDR3 is 16 residues. V was clipped by 2 bases and J by 2 bases, with 14 bases between them. DNA for the CDR3: TGTGCCAGCAGTGAAACAGGGTCCCCACACACAGATACGCAGTATTTT. Translated: CASSETGSPHTDTQYF.

In its sample, this clonotype was seen many times. This chain links TRBV5-6 with TRBJ2-1, with a tentative D call TRBD2 (6 bases). Trimming shortened V by 3 bases and J by 1 base, and 11 bases separated the two germline ends. Germline lookup yields CDR1 SGHDT and CDR2 YYEEEE. CDR3 size: 15 residues. CDR3 DNA: TGTGCCAGCAGCTACGGGAGATGGTCCTACAATGAGCAGTTCTTC. Protein sequence: CASSYGRWSYNEQFF. The whole variable domain, filled in from reference TRBV5-6 and TRBJ2-1, reads DAGVTQSPTHLIKTRGQQVTLRCSPKSGHDTVSWYQQALGQGPQFIFQYYEEEERQRGNFPDRFSGHQFPNYSSELNVNALLLGDSALYLCASSYGRWSYNEQFFGPGTRLTVL.

This clonotype was recorded once. At one end the junction does not follow the germline gene, possibly because of a read error. The chain employs TRBV30 and TRBJ2-5; D is perhaps TRBD1 (6 bases). Germline V gene sequence: CDR1 GTSNPN, CDR2 SVGIG (reference sequence). This CDR3 spans 13 amino acids. The CDR3 nucleotides read TGTGCCTGGTCCCCGAGCAGGGGAGAGACCCGGTACTTC. Its protein product is CAWSPSRGETRYF.

This clonotype showed up many times. The gene calls are TRBV12-3 or TRBV12-4 and TRBJ2-7; TRBD1 matches 7 bases. V was clipped by 0 bases and J by 2 bases; unmatched bases: 4. The CDR3 is 15 amino acids. The CDR3 coding sequence is TGTGCCAGCAGTTTAGCGCTAGGGGGCCCCTACGAGCAGTACTTC. Its protein product is CASSLALGGPYEQYF.

The sample holds many counts of this clonotype. CDR3 in DNA: TGTGCCAGCAGCTCCGGGTCGAATGGCGGCTACACCTTC. It specifies CASSSGSNGGYTF. The chain links TRBV7-3 to TRBJ1-2; no definite D call. Trimming left V 4 bases short and J 8 bases short, with 14 bases between. This CDR3 comprises 13 residues. CDR1 and CDR2 (germline): SGHTA, FQGTGA.

Here the CDR3 reads CSARRGEYTEAFF. The CDR3, as DNA: TGCAGTGCTAGAAGGGGAGAGTACACTGAAGCTTTCTTT. This chain uses TRBV20-1 with TRBJ1-1; TRBD1 might be the D (5 bases). The CDR3 is 13 amino acids. CDR1 and CDR2 (germline): DFQATT, SNEGSKA (reference sequence). V shed 2 bases and J shed 3 bases, with 10 bases lying between them.

There are many counts of this clonotype. The chain couples TRBV7-2 to TRBJ2-1, with D possibly being TRBD1 (5 bases). The V gene's germline CDR1 is SGHTA and CDR2 FQGNSA. CDR3 length equals 13 residues. V was shortened by 2 bases and J by 7 bases, with 9 bases between the two germline ends. The CDR3, as DNA: TGTGCCAGCAGCTTATACAGGCCTAATGAGCAGTTCTTC. Its protein product is CASSLYRPNEQFF.

This clonotype was found many times. The genes are TRBV6-1 and TRBJ1-6, with unresolved D. Looked up from germline, CDR1 is MNHNS and CDR2 is SASEGT. There are 14 residues in the CDR3. Trimming took off 7 bases at V and 9 bases at J, with 16 bases between the two ends. The CDR3 nucleotides are TGTGCCAGCATCGTTGCTCAACGGGGTTCACCCCTCCACTTT. Translating it yields CASIVAQRGSPLHF.

On this clonotype itself: This may be a read error: a much more frequent sequence differs by one nucleotide. The genes are TRBV20-1 and TRBJ2-1; TRBD1 or TRBD2 may be the D gene (7 bases each). Trimming stripped 2 bases from V and 13 bases from J, with 18 bases between. This CDR3 is built from 13 residues. The V gene's germline CDR1 is DFQATT and CDR2 SNEGSKA (reference sequence). The CDR3 bases are TGCAGTGCTAGACAGGGGGGGCGGGAGACCCAGTTCTTC. Its protein is CSARQGGRETQFF.

This clonotype showed up just a few times. This chain uses TRBV6-1 with TRBJ1-1, with D unclear. In germline, CDR1 is MNHNS, CDR2 SASEGT. This CDR3 spans 14 amino acids. The V end lost 6 bases, the J end lost 3 bases, and 14 bases lay between the germline ends. The CDR3 DNA follows: TGTGCCAGCAGACCCCCCGGGGTGTACACTGAAGCTTTCTTT. The encoded protein is CASRPPGVYTEAFF.

The CDR3 nucleotides read TGTGCCAGTACCCCCCTCGGGACAGGGGGCCCCTCTGGGGCCAACGTCCTGACTTTC. Residues: CASTPLGTGGPSGANVLTF. The chain is built from TRBV19 and TRBJ2-6; TRBD1 matches 12 bases. V lost 7 bases, J lost 0 bases, and 10 bases stayed unmatched. CDR3 length: 19 amino acids. Looked up from germline, CDR1 is LNHDA and CDR2 is SQIVND (reference sequence).

This clonotype was observed a handful of times. The chain uses TRBV6-1 and TRBJ2-7; unclear D gene. The V gene lost 5 bases and the J gene lost 2 bases, with 10 bases spanning the gap. The CDR3 extends over 13 amino acids. Germline assignment: CDR1 MNHNS and CDR2 SASEGT. As DNA, the CDR3 is TGTGCCAGCAGTTCCCCCGAGCCCTACGAGCAGTACTTC. It is translated as CASSSPEPYEQYF.

This clonotype was detected many times. The V and J genes are TRBV3-1 and TRBJ2-7, with 8 bases lining up with TRBD2. From germline, CDR1 is LGHDT and CDR2 YNNKEL (reference sequence). This CDR3 has 18 amino acids. The junction had 16 bases not matched to a gene; V was cut back by 2 bases and J by 4 bases. The CDR3 DNA is TGTGCCAGCAGCCAAAGCACGGGGGGGAGGCCCCGCTCTTACGAGCAGTACTTC. This translates into CASSQSTGGRPRSYEQYF.

Many counts were recorded for this clonotype. The V and J genes are TRBV5-1 and TRBJ2-7, with 8 nucleotides matching TRBD2. CDR1 and CDR2 from the germline V gene are SGHRS and YFSETQ. The J segment lost 2 bases and the V segment lost 2 bases, leaving 0 bases of the junction unmatched. The CDR3 contains 13 residues. The CDR3 region is CASSLLAAYEQYF. CDR3 coding DNA: TGCGCCAGCAGCTTACTAGCGGCCTACGAGCAGTACTTC.

Many counts were recorded for this clonotype. The V call is TRBV9, the J call TRBJ2-2; D gene ambiguous. This CDR3 contains 15 residues. The germline CDR1 and CDR2 sequences are SGDLS and YYNGEE. V shed 1 base and J shed 1 base, with 8 bases lying between them. The CDR3 loop is CASSVQVKNTGELFF. The CDR3 region has the DNA TGTGCCAGCAGCGTACAGGTTAAGAACACCGGGGAGCTGTTTTTT.

In this sample, this clonotype turned up many times. The chain employs TRBV28 and TRBJ2-7, with 9 positions matching TRBD1. The CDR3 loop spans 15 amino acids. Trimming cost V 5 bases and J 0 bases; bases outside gene matches: 5. Looked up from germline, CDR1 is MDHEN and CDR2 is SYDVKM. CDR3 residues: CASSPPGQGSYEQYF. DNA for the CDR3: TGTGCCAGCAGTCCCCCGGGACAGGGCTCCTACGAGCAGTACTTC.

V gene TRBV7-9 combines with J gene TRBJ1-1; D is ambiguous. V lost 2 bases to trimming and J lost 1 base, with 11 bases between them. The CDR3 spans 15 residues. Germline loops: CDR1 SEHNR, CDR2 FQNEAQ (reference sequence). Here the CDR3 reads CASSLFGDKNTEAFF. CDR3 DNA sequence: TGTGCCAGCAGCTTATTCGGAGACAAGAACACTGAAGCTTTCTTT.

The chain combines TRBV9 with TRBJ2-5, with 11 bases aligning to TRBD1. V was pared by 0 bases and J by 9 bases, with 10 bases of the junction left unmatched. The length of the CDR3 is 16 residues. CDR1 and CDR2 (germline): SGDLS, YYNGEE. The chain's CDR3 is CASSVEGGTGGEAQYF. CDR3 sequence (DNA): TGTGCCAGCAGCGTAGAGGGGGGGACAGGGGGTGAGGCCCAGTACTTC.

In this sample, this clonotype turned up many times. The rearrangement uses TRBV20-1 and TRBJ1-2; 7 nucleotides agree with TRBD1. Losses at the gene ends were 0 bases for V and 6 bases for J; bases not matched to a gene: 4. The CDR3 has 13 amino acids. Germline-derived CDR1 and CDR2 are DFQATT and SNEGSKA (reference sequence). For the CDR3, the DNA is TGCAGTGCTAGAGATGGAGGGGGCAATGGCTACACCTTC. It encodes CSARDGGGNGYTF.

The V gene is TRBV9, the J gene TRBJ2-2; D is unresolved. Germline V gene lookup returns CDR1 SGDLS and CDR2 YYNGEE. V lost 3 bases and J 5 bases, leaving 8 bases between the germline ends. The length of the CDR3 is 13 residues. This CDR3 is CASSAKATGELFF. The CDR3 bases are TGTGCCAGCAGCGCGAAGGCAACCGGGGAGCTGTTTTTT.

At least ten counts were recorded for this clonotype. The chain is built from TRBV6-2 or TRBV6-3 and TRBJ2-1; 8 positions match TRBD1. The CDR3 loop spans 18 amino acids. V gave up 2 bases and J gave up 3 bases; unmatched junction bases: 12. Germline values: CDR1 MNHEY, CDR2 SVGEGT. The CDR3 spells CASSYLRGLSHLYNEQFF. DNA of the CDR3: TGTGCCAGCAGTTACCTCAGGGGGCTCTCACATCTCTACAATGAGCAGTTCTTC.

The table lists this clonotype with many counts. This rearrangement joins TRBV28 to TRBJ1-1; TRBD1 matches at 11 bases. After removal of 6 bases from V and 10 bases from J, the junction contained 13 bases not matched to a gene. Germline lookup yields CDR1 MDHEN and CDR2 SYDVKM. The CDR3 loop spans 15 amino acids. CDR3: CASSARGTGGVRAFF. For the CDR3, the DNA is TGTGCCAGCAGCGCTCGCGGGACAGGGGGAGTTCGAGCTTTCTTT.

This sequence joins TRBV27 and TRBJ1-5; D gene ambiguous. The CDR3 consists of 13 residues. The V end lost 6 bases, the J end lost 6 bases, and 12 bases lay between the germline ends. Germline assignment: CDR1 MNHEY and CDR2 SMNVEV (reference sequence). The CDR3 nucleotides read TGTGCCAGCAGAGGGCAGTGGGGTCAGCCCCAGCATTTT. This encodes CASRGQWGQPQHF.

This clonotype occurred a few times. The chain uses TRBV5-1 and TRBJ1-2; TRBD1 is a possible D gene (5 bases). CDR1 and CDR2 (germline): SGHRS, YFSETQ. Trimming took off 4 bases at V and 1 base at J, with 11 bases between the two ends. This CDR3 has 14 residues. DNA for the CDR3: TGCGCCAGCAGCCAAAGGACACTTAACTATGGCTACACCTTC. Its translation is CASSQRTLNYGYTF.

This clonotype was detected only a few times. The genes are TRBV10-2 and TRBJ1-6; D perhaps matches TRBD1 (5 bases). Germline V CDR1 and CDR2: WSHSY, SAAADI. With 6 bases removed from V and 0 bases from J, the gap between germline ends came to 12 bases. This CDR3 has 16 amino acids. This CDR3 reads CASRSEGVSYNSPLHF. The DNA of the CDR3 is TGCGCCAGCAGATCAGAAGGGGTCTCCTATAATTCACCCCTCCACTTT.

This clonotype has only a few counts. The chain links TRBV15 to TRBJ1-2, with D perhaps TRBD1 (5 bases). The CDR3 runs 13 residues. V lost 5 bases to trimming and J lost 6 bases, with 13 bases between them. Germline V gene data show CDR1 as LNHNV and CDR2 as YYDKDF (reference sequence). The CDR3 protein is CATSERIRDGYTF. The DNA for the CDR3 is TGTGCCACCAGCGAAAGAATCAGGGATGGCTACACCTTC.

The CDR3 DNA reads TGTGCCAGCAGCAGAACAGGGGGTGTGGGAACCGGGGAGCTGTTTTTT. Its protein product is CASSRTGGVGTGELFF. V usage is TRBV7-6 and J usage is TRBJ2-2; 8 nucleotides align to TRBD1. Germline CDR1 and CDR2: SGHVS and FNYEAQ. The CDR3 is 16 amino acids. V shed 5 bases, J shed 5 bases, and the junction held 10 bases outside the gene matches. Together with reference TRBV7-6 and TRBJ2-2, the CDR3 gives the full variable domain: GAGVSQSPRYKVTKRGQDVALRCDPISGHVSLYWYRQALGQGPEFLTYFNYEAQQDKSGLPNDRFSAERPEGSISTLTIQRTEQRDSAMYRCASSRTGGVGTGELFFGEGSRLTVL.

The chain is built from TRBV7-9 and TRBJ1-4, with D possibly matching TRBD1 (5 bases). The CDR3 runs 16 residues. Germline CDR1 and CDR2: SEHNR and FQNEAQ (reference sequence). Trimming cost V 5 bases and J 4 bases, with 17 bases left between them. The CDR3 loop reads CASSGPPGTGNEKLFF. The CDR3 bases are TGTGCCAGCAGCGGGCCCCCCGGGACCGGTAATGAAAAACTGTTTTTT.

In its sample, this clonotype was seen many times. The chain combines TRBV12-5 with TRBJ1-1; weak D call: TRBD1 (6 bases). Germline CDR1 reads LGHNT; CDR2 reads FRNRAP. This CDR3 region has 13 residues. V was clipped by 5 bases and J by 2 bases, with 9 bases between them. CDR3 coding DNA: TGTGCTAGTGGTCTACAGGGTAACACTGAAGCTTTCTTT. Amino acid sequence: CASGLQGNTEAFF.

The table lists this clonotype with many counts. This chain uses TRBV7-2 with TRBJ2-5, with 9 bases matching TRBD2. Germline assignment: CDR1 SGHTA and CDR2 FQGNSA. With V trimmed by 1 base and J by 5 bases, 11 bases remained unmatched. This CDR3 has 17 residues. The CDR3 region has the DNA TGTGCCAGCAGCTTAGAAGTACTAGCGGGTCCTCCGGAGACCCAGTACTTC. Translating it yields CASSLEVLAGPPETQYF.